This T cell receptor beta chain comes out of a study of identical twins. Template switching added a universal primer binding site, and final cDNA carried unique molecular identifiers. One entry per CDR3 protein results from TCRdb running MiXCR on the 5' RACE reads. The sample consists of approximately 500,000 distinct CDR3 sequences, roughly 15% of them appearing once. The CDR3 runs to 11 residues. The germline V gene encodes CDR1 DFQATT and CDR2 SNEGSKA (reference sequence). The V gene lost 5 bases and the J gene lost 1 base, with 5 bases spanning the gap. This clonotype was seen a handful of times. Antigen unknown. Points from the study as a whole: For cord blood, abundant beta clonotypes had fewer insertions, unlike memory repertoires, which showed none.

These records were also assigned to another study, of yellow fever vaccine responses in identical twins.

The receptor comes from a woman younger than 30 in good health. The chain joins TRBV20-1 to TRBJ2-5; unclear D gene. The sample consisted of CD4+ T cells sorted from blood. The CDR3 loop is CSAWGQETQYF. In DNA form, the CDR3 reads TGCAGTGCTTGGGGCCAAGAGACCCAGTACTTC.